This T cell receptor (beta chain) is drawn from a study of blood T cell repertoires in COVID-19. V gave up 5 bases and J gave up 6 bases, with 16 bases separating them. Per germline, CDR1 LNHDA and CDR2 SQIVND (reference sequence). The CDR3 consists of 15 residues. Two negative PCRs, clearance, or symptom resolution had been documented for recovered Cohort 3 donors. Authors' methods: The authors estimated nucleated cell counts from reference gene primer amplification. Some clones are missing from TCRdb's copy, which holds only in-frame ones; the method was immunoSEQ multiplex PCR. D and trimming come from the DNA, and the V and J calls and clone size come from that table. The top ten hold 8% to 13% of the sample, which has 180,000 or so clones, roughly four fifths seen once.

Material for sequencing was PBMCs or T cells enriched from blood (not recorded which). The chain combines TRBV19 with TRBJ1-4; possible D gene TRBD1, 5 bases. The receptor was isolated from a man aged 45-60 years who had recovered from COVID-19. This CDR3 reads CASSSQGGADEKLFF. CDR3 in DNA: TGTGCCAGTAGTTCCCAAGGTGGGGCGGATGAAAAACTGTTTTTT.